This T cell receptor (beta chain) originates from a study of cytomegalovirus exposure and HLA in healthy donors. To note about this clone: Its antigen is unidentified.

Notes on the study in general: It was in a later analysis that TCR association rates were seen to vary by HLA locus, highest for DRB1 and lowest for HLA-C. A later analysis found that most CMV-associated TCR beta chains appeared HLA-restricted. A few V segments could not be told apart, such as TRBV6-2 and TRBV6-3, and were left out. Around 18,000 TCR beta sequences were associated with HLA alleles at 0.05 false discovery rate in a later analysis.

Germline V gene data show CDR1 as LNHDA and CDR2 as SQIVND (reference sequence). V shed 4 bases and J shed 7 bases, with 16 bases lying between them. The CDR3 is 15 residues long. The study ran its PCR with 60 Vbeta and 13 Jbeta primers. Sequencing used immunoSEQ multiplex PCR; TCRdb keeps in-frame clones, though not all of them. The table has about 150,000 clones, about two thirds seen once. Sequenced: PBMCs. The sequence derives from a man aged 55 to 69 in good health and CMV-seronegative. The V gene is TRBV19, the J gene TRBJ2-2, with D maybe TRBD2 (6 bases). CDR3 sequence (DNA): TGTGCCAGTAGTAGGGGGGACGGAGGAGGCGGGGAGCTGTTTTTT. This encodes CASSRGDGGGGELFF.